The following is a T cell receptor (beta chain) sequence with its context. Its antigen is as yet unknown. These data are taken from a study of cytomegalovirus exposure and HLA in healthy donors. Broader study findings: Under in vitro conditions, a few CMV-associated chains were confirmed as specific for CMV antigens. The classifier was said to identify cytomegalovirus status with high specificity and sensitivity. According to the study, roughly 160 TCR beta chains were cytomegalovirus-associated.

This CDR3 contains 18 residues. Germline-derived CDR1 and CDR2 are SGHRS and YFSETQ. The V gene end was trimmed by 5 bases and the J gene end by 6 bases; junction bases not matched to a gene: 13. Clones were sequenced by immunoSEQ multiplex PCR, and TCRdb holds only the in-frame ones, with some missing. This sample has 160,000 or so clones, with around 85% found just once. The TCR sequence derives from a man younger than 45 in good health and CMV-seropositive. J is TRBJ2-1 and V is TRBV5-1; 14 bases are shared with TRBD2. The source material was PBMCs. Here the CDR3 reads CASRPGLAGVWASNEQFF. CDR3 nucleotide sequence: TGCGCCAGCAGACCGGGACTAGCGGGGGTCTGGGCCTCCAATGAGCAGTTCTTC.